The source of this T cell receptor beta chain is a study of blood T cell repertoires in COVID-19. The CDR3 sequence is 18 residues long. Germline assignment: CDR1 DFQATT and CDR2 SNEGSKA (reference sequence). V lost 3 bases, J lost 0 bases, and 21 bases lay in between. TCRdb's copy holds only in-frame clones and misses some; the assay was immunoSEQ multiplex PCR. The sample holds around 250,000 clones, around 90% seen once. This TCR derives from a human donor in a cohort exposed to, infected with or recovered from COVID-19 (not recorded which). The donor label of this sample is uncertain. The J gene is TRBJ2-1, the V gene TRBV20-1; D might be TRBD1 (5 bases). Source material: PBMCs or T cells enriched from blood (not recorded which). The CDR3 here is CSASYPDKDISSYNEQFF. CDR3 bases: TGCAGTGCTAGTTACCCGGACAAGGACATAAGCTCCTACAATGAGCAGTTCTTC.